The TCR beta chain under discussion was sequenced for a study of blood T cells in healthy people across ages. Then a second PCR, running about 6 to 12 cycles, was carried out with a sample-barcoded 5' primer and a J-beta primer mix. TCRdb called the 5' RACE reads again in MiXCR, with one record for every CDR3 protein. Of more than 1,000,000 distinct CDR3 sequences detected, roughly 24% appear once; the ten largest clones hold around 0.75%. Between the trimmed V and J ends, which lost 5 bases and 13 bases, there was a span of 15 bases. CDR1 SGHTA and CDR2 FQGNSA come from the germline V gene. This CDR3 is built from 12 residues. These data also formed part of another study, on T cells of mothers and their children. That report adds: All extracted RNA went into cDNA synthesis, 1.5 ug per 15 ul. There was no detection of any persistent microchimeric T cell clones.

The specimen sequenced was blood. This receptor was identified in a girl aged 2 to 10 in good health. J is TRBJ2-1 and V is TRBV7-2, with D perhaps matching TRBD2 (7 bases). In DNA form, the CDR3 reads TGTGCCAGCAGCCACCCGGGGGGCCTTCAGTTCTTC. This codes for CASSHPGGLQFF.